The 6 T cell receptor beta chains listed next were all sequenced from one sample in a study of shared clonotypes between healthy human individuals (dated by TCRdb to 2018 to 2021). Libraries were built with the immunoSEQ multiplex PCR assay. TCRdb obtained this table from immuneACCESS and retained in-frame rearrangements with V and J assigned. These tables miss some clones; where compared with another copy, unresolved V genes account for less than half of the shortfall, and the remainder is unexplained. Within this sample are 330,000 or so clones, with roughly 80% of them counted one time only. The leading ten clones occupy under 11% of the sample. Specimen: memory CD4+ T cells sorted from blood. According to the study, the label for this sample's cell subset or site signals: CD45RA-negative fraction. Receptors were obtained from a man aged 25-40 years in good health.

The chain carries TRBV2 and TRBJ2-1; 9 nucleotides align to TRBD2. With V trimmed by 0 bases and J by 7 bases, 1 base remained unmatched. The CDR3 spans 14 residues. From germline, CDR1 is SNHLY and CDR2 FYNNEI. CDR3 bases: TGTGCCAGCAGTGAAGCGCTAGCGGGAAATGAGCAGTTCTTC. As protein: CASSEALAGNEQFF.

The chain is built from TRBV27 and TRBJ2-3, with TRBD2 as a possible D gene (5 bases). The CDR3 covers 14 residues. Trimming pared 6 bases from V and 3 bases from J, leaving 13 bases between. From germline, CDR1 is MNHEY and CDR2 SMNVEV (reference sequence). The CDR3 DNA reads as TGTGCCAGCAGAAGGGAAAGAGGGACAGATACGCAGTATTTT. It is translated as CASRRERGTDTQYF.

The rearrangement joins TRBV4-3 to TRBJ1-1, with TRBD1 as a possible D gene (5 bases). V lost 4 bases and J 4 bases, leaving 13 bases between the germline ends. Germline V lookup: CDR1 LGHNA, CDR2 YSLEER. This CDR3 is built from 14 residues. The CDR3 here is CASSLRGGGTEAFF. The CDR3 DNA reads TGCGCCAGCAGCCTCCGTGGGGGGGGCACTGAAGCTTTCTTT.

This clone was counted ten times or more. This chain connects TRBV7-6 to TRBJ1-2; D unresolved. Trimming took 1 base from V and 0 from J, leaving 18 bases between them. Germline CDR1 and CDR2: SGHVS and FNYEAQ. The CDR3 sequence is 18 residues long. CDR3 amino acids: CASSLGGRPGLANYGYTF. The CDR3 nucleotides are TGTGCCAGCAGCTTAGGGGGTCGGCCTGGATTAGCTAACTATGGCTACACCTTC.

The chain links TRBV18 to TRBJ2-4; D ambiguous. CDR3 length: 16 amino acids. The V gene's germline CDR1 is KGHSH and CDR2 LQKENI. With 0 bases removed from V and 6 bases from J, the gap between germline ends came to 15 bases. The CDR3 nucleotides read TGTGCCAGCTCACCACCGGTTCGGTTTCCTATAAACATTCAGTACTTC. Amino acid sequence: CASSPPVRFPINIQYF.

The V and J genes are TRBV10-1 and TRBJ2-7; D may correspond to TRBD1 or TRBD2 (5 bases each). The length of the CDR3 is 13 residues. V was cut by 0 bases and J by 6 bases, with 9 bases left in between. CDR1 and CDR2 from the germline V gene are WNHNN and SYGVQD (reference sequence). CDR3 amino acids: CASSESRGSEQYF. CDR3 nucleotide sequence: TGCGCCAGCAGTGAGTCGAGGGGTTCCGAGCAGTACTTC.